These T cell receptor beta chains were read from a single sample in a study of shared clonotypes between healthy human individuals. Repertoires were generated with immunoSEQ multiplex PCR, while TCRdb's copy carries only in-frame clones and drops some. The repertoire holds 2 million to 2.5 million clones, approximately 95% seen once, with about 1.1% in the top ten. The sequenced material came from naive CD8+ T cells sorted from blood. The receptors stem from a man younger than 30 in good health. Both conserved end residues are part of each CDR3. The D gene is left open where the match is weak. The size of a clone is reported for some rows only, either as once, few or many, or as a class for expanded clones.

j_call d_call clone_size v_call cdr3_aa cdr3_nt
TRBJ2-3 . . TRBV2 CASQGAGGWTDTQYF TGTGCCTCTCAGGGGGCGGGAGGGTGGACAGATACGCAGTATTTT
TRBJ1-5 TRBD1 . TRBV10-3 CAISKGGTGNQPQHF TGTGCCATCAGTAAGGGCGGGACAGGGAATCAGCCCCAGCATTTT
TRBJ2-3 TRBD2 . TRBV9 CASSVGTSGRTDTQYF TGTGCCAGCAGCGTGGGGACTAGCGGCCGCACAGATACGCAGTATTTT
TRBJ1-2 TRBD1 . TRBV6-5 CASSYGQGPGYTF TGTGCCAGCAGTTACGGACAGGGACCAGGCTACACCTTC
TRBJ2-3 TRBD1 . TRBV27 CASTHQGAADTQYF TGTGCCAGCACCCATCAGGGGGCGGCAGATACGCAGTATTTT
TRBJ2-4 . . TRBV11-2 CASSPRGGQDIQYF TGTGCCAGCAGCCCAAGGGGGGGACAAGACATTCAGTACTTC
TRBJ1-5 . . TRBV19 CATLDRFGQPQHF TGTGCCACCCTGGACCGGTTCGGTCAGCCCCAGCATTTT
TRBJ2-1 TRBD2 . TRBV5-6 CASSSGLAGGLPYNEQFF TGTGCCAGCAGCTCGGGACTAGCGGGAGGGTTGCCCTACAATGAGCAGTTCTTC
TRBJ2-3 . . TRBV6-1 CASSVIASSTDTQYF TGTGCCAGCAGTGTGATAGCGTCAAGCACAGATACGCAGTATTTT
TRBJ2-7 TRBD1 once TRBV4-1 CASSQDQGADYEQYF TGCGCCAGCAGCCAAGATCAGGGGGCAGATTACGAGCAGTACTTC
TRBJ2-5 TRBD2 . TRBV5-4 CASSLVGLAQETQYF TGTGCCAGCAGCTTGGTTGGACTAGCACAAGAGACCCAGTACTTC
TRBJ2-7 . . TRBV27 CASSFGTGPANEQYF TGTGCCAGCAGTTTCGGTACAGGACCCGCCAACGAGCAGTACTTC
TRBJ2-7 . . TRBV6-6 CASSFGGDNSYEQYF TGTGCCAGCAGTTTCGGCGGGGACAACTCCTACGAGCAGTACTTC
TRBJ1-5 . once TRBV11-2 CASSSGTWDQPQHF TGTGCCAGCAGCTCCGGGACATGGGATCAGCCCCAGCATTTT
TRBJ2-5 . once TRBV5-1 CASSLETQYF TGCGCCAGCAGCTTAGAGACCCAGTACTTC
TRBJ2-7 TRBD1 . TRBV5-6 CASSPRDRYTYEQYF TGTGCCAGCAGCCCCCGGGACAGGTACACCTACGAGCAGTACTTC
TRBJ2-1 . . TRBV6-5 CASSYLDEQFF TGTGCCAGCAGTTACCTAGATGAGCAGTTCTTC